This TCR beta chain was identified during a study of TIL therapy for anti-PD-1-resistant metastatic lung cancer. Across the whole study: Most patients had lung adenocarcinoma. Study findings and constraints: Infused TIL clonotypes partially replaced the baseline blood repertoire, then decayed over months.

About this clone itself: Its antigen remains unknown.

Time point indicated: pre-treatment sample, taken before nivolumab and TIL therapy. The libraries were made with immunoSEQ v3. Sequencing depth was 1.5 million to 2 million read pairs for survey level, about 5-6 million for deep. Only in-frame clones appear in the TCRdb table, and some are missing; sequencing was by immunoSEQ multiplex PCR. The sample has more than 50,000 clones, around 86% seen once. Between the trimmed V and J ends, which lost 5 bases and 4 bases, there was a span of 9 bases. The germline CDR1 and CDR2 sequences are MNHEY and SVGAGI. The CDR3 covers 12 residues. The receptor was isolated from a person aged 30 to 80 with non-small cell lung cancer. V usage is TRBV6-5 and J usage is TRBJ2-7; D ambiguous. This specimen consisted of blood, obtained at baseline. CDR3 coding DNA: TGTGCCAGCAGTCGCGCGACTTACGAGCAGTACTTC. This sequence encodes CASSRATYEQYF.